This TCR beta chain came from a study of shared clonotypes between healthy human individuals. Sequencing used immunoSEQ multiplex PCR; TCRdb keeps in-frame clones, though not all of them. The table has roughly 550,000 clones, nearly 97% seen once; the top ten hold 0.11%. General study points: The genetic and exposure-history diversity represented was limited by few donors. Estimated richness was generally greater in naive than memory subsets. Researchers sampled blood only, noting tissue repertoires likely differ.

The length of the CDR3 is 12 residues. The germline V gene encodes CDR1 GTSNPN and CDR2 SVGIG (reference sequence). V gave up 4 bases and J gave up 8 bases, with 14 bases separating them. A few counts support this clone. The antigen remains undetermined. Naivety among CD8 cells was defined by CD45RO negativity and positive CCR7 selection, thereby excluding terminally differentiated effector memory CD45RA+ cells. The chain couples TRBV30 to TRBJ1-2; no definite D call. The sequencing sample was made of naive CD8+ T cells sorted from blood. The sequence was collected from a woman aged 30 to 39 in good health. The chain's CDR3 is CAWKLYDRGYTF. CDR3 sequence (DNA): TGTGCCTGGAAGTTGTATGACCGAGGCTACACCTTC. Combining the CDR3 with reference TRBV30 and TRBJ1-2 gives the whole variable domain SQTIHQWPATLVQPVGSPLSLECTVEGTSNPNLYWYRQAAGRGLQLLFYSVGIGQISSEVPQNLSASRPQDRQFILSSKKLLLSDSGFYLCAWKLYDRGYTFGSGTRLTVV.